This T cell receptor beta chain is from a study of T cell responses to AZD1222 COVID-19 vaccine. Overall study findings and caveats: The number of AZD1222 recipients seropositive at baseline was only five or six. Possibly, clonal diversity was underestimated; donors were largely white British and included more females.

TCRdb's table, derived via immunoSEQ multiplex PCR, lists solely in-frame clones and lacks some. The sample consists of 150,000 to 200,000 clones, about 87% of them appearing once. V was clipped by 2 bases and J by 2 bases; unmatched bases: 7. The CDR3 sequence is 16 residues long. Per germline, CDR1 KGHDR and CDR2 SFDVKD. This clone was seen just once. What it binds is not known. The V call is TRBV24-1, the J call TRBJ1-2; the match to TRBD1 covers 7 bases. The source was peripheral blood, collected 28 days after the second dose of the MenACWY control vaccine. This TCR derives from an adult who received the MenACWY meningococcal vaccine as a control. CDR3 residues: CATSDWGVTGNYGYTF. The DNA for the CDR3 is TGTGCCACCAGTGATTGGGGGGTGACAGGGAACTATGGCTACACCTTC.